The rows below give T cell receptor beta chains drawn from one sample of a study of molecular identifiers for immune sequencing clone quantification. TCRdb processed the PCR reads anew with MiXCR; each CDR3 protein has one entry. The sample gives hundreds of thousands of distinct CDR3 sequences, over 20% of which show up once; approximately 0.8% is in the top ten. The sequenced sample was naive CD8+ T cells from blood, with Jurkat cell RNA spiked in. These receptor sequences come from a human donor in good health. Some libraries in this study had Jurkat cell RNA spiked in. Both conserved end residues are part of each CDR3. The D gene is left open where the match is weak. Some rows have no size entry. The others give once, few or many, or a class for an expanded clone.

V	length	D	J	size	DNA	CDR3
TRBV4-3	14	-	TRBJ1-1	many	TGCGCCAGCAGCCAAGGCTTTAAAGGGATTGAAGCTTTCTTT	CASSQGFKGIEAFF
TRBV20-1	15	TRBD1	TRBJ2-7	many	TGCAGTGCTAGGGACGGACAGGGGTTCTCCTACGAGCAGTACTTC	CSARDGQGFSYEQYF
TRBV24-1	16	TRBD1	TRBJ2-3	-	TGTGCCACCAGTGATTTAGAGGACAGGGGCACAGATACGCAGTATTTT	CATSDLEDRGTDTQYF
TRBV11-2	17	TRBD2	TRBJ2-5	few	TGTGCCAGCAGCCCAAGTCGCGGAGCGGGAGTGAATGAGACCCAGTACTTC	CASSPSRGAGVNETQYF
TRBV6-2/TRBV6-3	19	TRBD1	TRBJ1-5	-	TGTGCCAGCAGTTACCCAGGGACAGACCCCGCTTATAGCAATCAGCCCCAGCATTTT	CASSYPGTDPAYSNQPQHF
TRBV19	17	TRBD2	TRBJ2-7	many	TGTGCCAGTAGTATTACTTCACCGGGGGGTTCCTGGGACGAGCAGTACTTC	CASSITSPGGSWDEQYF
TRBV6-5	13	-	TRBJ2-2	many	TGTGCCAGCAGTTATCTTGTAGGGGAGGAGCTGTTTTTT	CASSYLVGEELFF
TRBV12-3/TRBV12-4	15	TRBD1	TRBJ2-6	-	TGTGCCAGCACCCCGGACAGGTCTGGGGCCAACGTCCTGACTTTC	CASTPDRSGANVLTF
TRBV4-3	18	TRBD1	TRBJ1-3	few	TGCGCCAGCAGCTCTGACAGGGGCGCCTTTCGTGGTGGAAACACCATATATTTT	CASSSDRGAFRGGNTIYF
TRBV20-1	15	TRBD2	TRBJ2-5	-	TGCAGTGCTAGAGTTCGGACTAGCGGGGTAGAGACCCAGTACTTC	CSARVRTSGVETQYF
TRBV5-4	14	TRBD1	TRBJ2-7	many	TGTGCCAGCAGCTTGGCGGTCCAGGGGGCCCCGTGGCACTTC	CASSLAVQGAPWHF
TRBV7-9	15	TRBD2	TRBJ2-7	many	TGTGCCAGCAGCCCCCTGTCCGGCGGGGGCTACGAGCAGTACTTC	CASSPLSGGGYEQYF
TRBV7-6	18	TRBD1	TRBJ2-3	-	TGTGCCAGCAGCCTACCAAAGGGACAGGGTGATAGCACAGATACGCAGTATTTT	CASSLPKGQGDSTDTQYF
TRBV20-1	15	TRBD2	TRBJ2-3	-	TGCAGTGCCCCACGGCGGGGGGCTAACACAGATACGCAGTATTTT	CSAPRRGANTDTQYF
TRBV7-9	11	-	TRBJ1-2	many	TGTGCCAGCAGCGTTAGCTATGGCTACACCTTC	CASSVSYGYTF
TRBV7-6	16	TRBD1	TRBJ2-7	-	TGTGCCAGCAGCCCCGGGACAGGGACCCCGGCCGGTGAGCAGTACTTC	CASSPGTGTPAGEQYF
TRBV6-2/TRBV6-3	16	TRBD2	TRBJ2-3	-	TGTGCCAGCAGCTCCACCCTAGCGGGAGTGGAAGATACGCAGTATTTT	CASSSTLAGVEDTQYF
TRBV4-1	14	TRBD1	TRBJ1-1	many	TGCGCCAGCAGCCCACAGGGGAGAAACACTGAAGCTTTCTTT	CASSPQGRNTEAFF
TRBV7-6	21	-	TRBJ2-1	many	TGTGCCAGCAGCTTAGCCTCCCGGGCCACTTGGCGGTCCGCGGCAGGCAATGAGCAGTTCTTC	CASSLASRATWRSAAGNEQFF
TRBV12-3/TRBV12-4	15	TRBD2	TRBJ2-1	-	TGTGCCAGCGGCCCTACTAGCGGGAGCAACAATGAGCAGTTCTTC	CASGPTSGSNNEQFF
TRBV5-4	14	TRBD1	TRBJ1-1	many	TGTGCCACCACACCAGGGGGCTTGGACACTGAAGCTTTCTTT	CATTPGGLDTEAFF
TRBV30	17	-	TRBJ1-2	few	TGTGCCTGGAGTTTCGATGGGGGCTGGGGTTCTAACTATGGCTACACCTTC	CAWSFDGGWGSNYGYTF
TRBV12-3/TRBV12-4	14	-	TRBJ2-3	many	TGTGCCAGCAGTTTAGGGACTGCGTCAGATACGCAGTATTTT	CASSLGTASDTQYF
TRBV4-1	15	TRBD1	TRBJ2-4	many	TGCGCCAGCAGCCAAGGGGAGACAGGGTTTAGCATTCAGTACTTC	CASSQGETGFSIQYF
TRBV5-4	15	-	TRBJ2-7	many	TGTGCCAGCAGCCTTGGTCGTCCGGGCGCCTACGAGCAGTACTTC	CASSLGRPGAYEQYF
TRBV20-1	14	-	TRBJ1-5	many	TGCAGTGCTAGAGATCGGGGGCAGGGGCAGCCCCAGCATTTT	CSARDRGQGQPQHF